This T cell receptor (beta chain) was identified in a study of blood T cell repertoires in COVID-19. TCRdb's table, derived via immunoSEQ multiplex PCR, lists solely in-frame clones and lacks some. This table has 75,000 to 100,000 clones, approximately 90% appearing once. CDR1 and CDR2 (germline): MRHNA, SNTAGT. V lost 6 bases and J lost 3; bases outside the gene matches: 5. This CDR3 is 15 amino acids long. This chain joins TRBV6-4 and TRBJ2-2; 9 bases agree with TRBD1. The receptor comes from a human donor in a cohort sampled during active COVID-19. Specimen: peripheral blood. CDR3 coding DNA: TGTGCCAGCAGGAGGGACAGGGCGGACACCGGGGAGCTGTTTTTT. It specifies CASRRDRADTGELFF.